This record concerns one T cell receptor beta chain sequence. The antigen remains undetermined. The data were obtained in a study of cytomegalovirus exposure and HLA in healthy donors. Researchers ran the PCR with 60 Vbeta and 13 Jbeta primers. The assay was immunoSEQ multiplex PCR, and TCRdb's table has in-frame clones only and misses some. Here the sample spans roughly 150,000 clones, over 80% being singletons. General study findings and limits: Several of the most significant clusters were apparently associated with common viral pathogens in a later analysis.

The V gene lost 4 bases and the J gene lost 0 bases, with 15 bases spanning the gap. Germline-derived CDR1 and CDR2 are PRHDT and FYEKMQ (reference sequence). This CDR3 has 16 residues. The chain combines TRBV13 with TRBJ1-1, with D unclear. This receptor was obtained from a boy aged 2 to 10 in good health and CMV-seronegative. Material: PBMCs. The CDR3: CASSSDYQLLNTEAFF. As DNA, the CDR3 is TGTGCCAGCAGCTCCGACTACCAGCTGTTGAACACTGAAGCTTTCTTT.